Each of the 26 T cell receptor beta chains below was sequenced from the same sample in a study of T-cell memory formation after mild COVID-19. Using its own MiXCR run on the 5' RACE reads, TCRdb lists one record per CDR3 protein. The data hold some 320,000 distinct CDR3 sequences, with roughly 15% observed a single time. Source material: PBMCs or a T cell subset sorted from them (not recorded which). These receptors were taken from a man between 18 and 29 years old who had mild COVID-19 (a few samples of this study predate the infection). Cell type and time point are not known.

This clonotype has only a few counts. The chain recombines TRBV20-1 with TRBJ1-1; perhaps TRBD1 as D (5 bases). Germline lookup yields CDR1 DFQATT and CDR2 SNEGSKA (reference sequence). The CDR3 runs to 12 residues. V was shortened by 7 bases and J by 4 bases, with 13 bases between the two germline ends. The CDR3 DNA sequence: TGCAGTGTCTCCCAGGGAGGCACTGAAGCTTTCTTT. Its translation: CSVSQGGTEAFF.

The genes are TRBV11-2 and TRBJ2-3, with D tentatively TRBD1 or TRBD2 (5 bases each). V was shortened by 8 bases and J by 2 bases, with 20 bases between the two germline ends. CDR3 length equals 16 residues. Per the germline V gene, CDR1 is SGHAT and CDR2 is FQNNGV. Here the CDR3 reads CASRPGDGFYTDTQYF. CDR3 nucleotides: TGTGCCAGCCGACCCGGGGACGGCTTTTACACAGATACGCAGTATTTT.

This clonotype was seen only a few times. The rearrangement uses TRBV10-2 and TRBJ2-7; D gene unclear. The CDR3 consists of 13 residues. V lost 3 bases to trimming and J lost 3 bases, with 9 bases between them. CDR1 and CDR2 (germline): WSHSY, SAAADI. CDR3: CASSDGVFYEQYV. CDR3 DNA: TGCGCCAGCAGTGACGGTGTTTTCTACGAGCAGTACGTC.

This clonotype has more than one count but fewer than ten. The chain couples TRBV4-2 to TRBJ2-2; tentative D call: TRBD2 (5 bases). V shed 4 bases and J shed 4 bases, with 16 bases lying between them. There are 16 residues in the CDR3. Per the germline V gene, CDR1 is LGHNA and CDR2 is YNFKEQ. As DNA, the CDR3 is TGTGCCAGCAGCCCATCCCTTGGACGGGGCACCGGGGAGCTGTTTTTT. It translates to CASSPSLGRGTGELFF.

This clonotype has at least ten counts. The rearrangement joins TRBV12-3 or TRBV12-4 to TRBJ2-7, with TRBD2 matching over 7 bases. This CDR3 has 12 amino acids. The ends lost 6 bases at V and 2 bases at J; junction bases unmatched: 1. This chain's CDR3 is CASRGGTYEQYF. CDR3 sequence (DNA): TGTGCCAGCAGGGGAGGGACCTACGAGCAGTACTTC.

J is TRBJ2-7 and V is TRBV3-1, with 10 bases lining up with TRBD1. The V gene end was trimmed by 7 bases and the J gene end by 6 bases; junction bases not matched to a gene: 6. Germline CDR1 and CDR2: LGHDT and YNNKEL (reference sequence). The CDR3 is 13 residues long. The CDR3 region is CASISGQGSEQYF. The CDR3 coding sequence is TGTGCCAGCATATCGGGACAGGGGAGCGAGCAGTACTTC.

The sample holds a few counts of this clonotype. The chain joins TRBV20-1 to TRBJ2-3; D perhaps matches TRBD1 (6 bases). The germline CDR1 and CDR2 sequences are DFQATT and SNEGSKA (reference sequence). This CDR3 has 16 amino acids. Trimming shortened V by 2 bases and J by 0 bases, and 15 bases separated the two germline ends. CDR3 region: CSARPETGHSTDTQYF. CDR3 sequence (DNA): TGCAGTGCTAGACCAGAGACAGGTCATAGCACAGATACGCAGTATTTT.

The sample holds a few counts of this clonotype. The CDR3 nucleotides are TGTGCCACCAGTGATTTAGGAGGGGAAGCCTACAATGAGCAGTTCTTC. It translates to CATSDLGGEAYNEQFF. This chain joins TRBV24-1 and TRBJ2-1; the D gene is possibly TRBD2 (6 bases). Between the trimmed V and J ends, which lost 1 base and 2 bases, there was a span of 11 bases. Germline CDR1 KGHDR, CDR2 SFDVKD. The length of the CDR3 is 16 residues.

This clonotype has just a few counts. The gene calls are TRBV6-2 or TRBV6-3 and TRBJ2-5; no firm D call. Trimming pared 5 bases from V and 0 bases from J, leaving 7 bases between. Germline CDR1 is MNHEY and CDR2 is SVGEGT. The CDR3 is made up of 13 amino acids. CDR3 bases: TGTGCCAGCAGTAACATAAACCAAGAGACCCAGTACTTC. As protein: CASSNINQETQYF.

The chain recombines TRBV4-2 with TRBJ2-7, with 7 bases fitting TRBD1. The V gene end was trimmed by 4 bases and the J gene end by 3 bases; junction bases not matched to a gene: 12. The CDR3 runs 16 residues. Germline-derived CDR1 and CDR2 are LGHNA and YNFKEQ. CDR3 sequence reads: CASSPKFDRDIYEQYF. The CDR3 nucleotides read TGTGCCAGCAGCCCTAAATTCGACAGGGACATCTACGAGCAGTACTTC.

This clonotype was counted a few times. This rearrangement joins TRBV28 to TRBJ1-4, with a possible D match to TRBD1 (5 bases). The germline gives CDR1 MDHEN, CDR2 SYDVKM. Trimming shortened V by 6 bases and J by 0 bases, and 14 bases separated the two germline ends. The length of the CDR3 is 16 residues. DNA of the CDR3: TGTGCCAGCAGATGGGACGGACCTGCAACTAATGAAAAACTGTTTTTT. Protein sequence: CASRWDGPATNEKLFF. The whole variable domain, filled in from reference TRBV28 and TRBJ1-4, reads DVKVTQSSRYLVKRTGEKVFLECVQDMDHENMFWYRQDPGLGLRLIYFSYDVKMKEKGDIPEGYSVSREKKERFSLILESASTNQTSMYLCASRWDGPATNEKLFFGSGTQLSVL.

The chain has TRBV4-3 and TRBJ2-7, with 8 bases lining up with TRBD2. Germline V gene sequence: CDR1 LGHNA, CDR2 YSLEER. The CDR3 consists of 16 residues. Trimming cost V 4 bases and J 2 bases; bases outside gene matches: 10. CDR3: CASSPLRAGVPYEQYF. CDR3 in DNA: TGCGCCAGCAGCCCCTTGCGAGCGGGGGTTCCCTACGAGCAGTACTTC.

This chain joins TRBV19 and TRBJ1-1; a possible D gene is TRBD1 (5 bases). V lost 3 bases and J 4 bases, leaving 15 bases between the germline ends. Germline V gene lookup returns CDR1 LNHDA and CDR2 SQIVND (reference sequence). This CDR3 is built from 15 residues. CDR3 nucleotides: TGTGCCAGTAGTATGGATGGGGCGCTGGGCACTGAAGCTTTCTTT. Its translation is CASSMDGALGTEAFF.

The chain recombines TRBV30 with TRBJ2-1; no definite D call. V lost 3 bases and J 6 bases, leaving 6 bases between the germline ends. The germline V gene has CDR1 GTSNPN and CDR2 SVGIG (reference sequence). The CDR3 runs 11 residues. The CDR3 coding sequence is TGTGCCTGGAGCCGTTTCAATGAGCAGTTCTTC. It is translated as CAWSRFNEQFF.

The V call is TRBV29-1, the J call TRBJ1-1, with D uncertain. Trimming stripped 1 base from V and 6 bases from J, with 15 bases between. The CDR3 extends over 14 amino acids. Germline-derived CDR1 and CDR2 are SQVTM and ANQGSEA. The CDR3 nucleotides read TGCAGCGTTGAAGGTGTGCCTACGGGCTCTGAAGCTTTCTTT. Its protein is CSVEGVPTGSEAFF.

This clonotype has just a few counts. The rearrangement uses TRBV27 and TRBJ2-7; tentatively, D is TRBD1 (6 bases). Trimming removed 3 bases at V and 3 bases at J, with 12 bases between. Germline-derived CDR1 and CDR2 are MNHEY and SMNVEV (reference sequence). The CDR3 consists of 14 residues. The CDR3 sequence is CASSLGHQVYEQYF. In nucleotides, the CDR3 is TGTGCCAGCAGTTTGGGACACCAGGTCTACGAGCAGTACTTC.

By proportion, this clonotype is medium-sized. This chain joins TRBV4-3 and TRBJ1-5; D possibly corresponds to TRBD1 (5 bases). Trimming stripped 0 bases from V and 3 bases from J, with 9 bases between. This CDR3 region has 15 residues. CDR1 is LGHNA, CDR2 YSLEER, per germline. CDR3 DNA sequence: TGCGCCAGCAGCCAAGACTGGGGGGACAATCAGCCCCAGCATTTT. This codes for CASSQDWGDNQPQHF.

The chain joins TRBV12-3 or TRBV12-4 to TRBJ1-2, with 7 nucleotides matching TRBD1. J was trimmed by 4 bases and V by 3 bases; bases with no gene match: 5. This CDR3 comprises 14 residues. The chain's CDR3 is CASSFEQGRYGYTF. The CDR3 coding sequence is TGTGCCAGCAGTTTTGAACAGGGGCGCTATGGCTACACCTTC.

The V and J genes are TRBV6-2 or TRBV6-3 and TRBJ2-7; perhaps TRBD1 as D (6 bases). Germline CDR1 and CDR2: MNHEY and SVGEGT. The V and J ends lost 2 bases and 4 bases respectively, with 12 bases between them. The CDR3 runs 14 residues. This CDR3 reads CASSYGTRTYEQYF. The DNA of the CDR3 is TGTGCCAGCAGTTACGGGACAAGAACTTACGAGCAGTACTTC.

This clonotype was seen ten or more times. This rearrangement joins TRBV20-1 to TRBJ2-5; D might be TRBD2 (5 bases). The CDR3 extends over 14 amino acids. Trimming stripped 2 bases from V and 2 bases from J, with 12 bases between. CDR1 DFQATT and CDR2 SNEGSKA come from the germline V gene (reference sequence). DNA for the CDR3: TGCAGTGCTAGAAAGTGGGGAGAGCAAGAGACCCAGTACTTC. Amino acids: CSARKWGEQETQYF.

The rearrangement uses TRBV2 and TRBJ2-7; no firm D call. V was pared by 6 bases and J by 3 bases, with 12 bases between. This CDR3 is built from 13 residues. CDR1 SNHLY and CDR2 FYNNEI come from the germline V gene. The CDR3 DNA sequence: TGTGCCAGCAGATACGACACAAACTACGAGCAGTACTTC. Translated: CASRYDTNYEQYF.

The chain couples TRBV7-9 to TRBJ1-5, with 7 bases lining up with TRBD1. The CDR3 runs 14 residues. V lost 5 bases and J lost 3; bases outside the gene matches: 4. CDR1 SEHNR and CDR2 FQNEAQ come from the germline V gene (reference sequence). CDR3 bases: TGTGCCAGCAGCGCGCAGGGGGTCAATCAGCCCCAGCATTTT. Protein: CASSAQGVNQPQHF.

The V and J genes are TRBV19 and TRBJ2-2; no clear D gene. The CDR3 length is 14 residues. V was pared by 7 bases and J by 4 bases, with 13 bases between. Germline V gives CDR1 LNHDA, CDR2 SQIVND (reference sequence). CDR3 bases: TGTGCCAGTACTGGCAGGAGCTTCACCGGGGAGCTGTTTTTT. Its protein is CASTGRSFTGELFF.

This clonotype was seen more than once but under ten times. The chain uses TRBV7-2 and TRBJ2-1, with D maybe TRBD2 (6 bases). Germline values: CDR1 SGHTA, CDR2 FQGNSA. The V end was cut by 4 bases, the J end by 13 bases, with 11 bases between. This CDR3 spans 11 amino acids. DNA for the CDR3: TGTGCCAGCAGCTCGGGGGTGTCCCAGTTCTTC. Protein sequence: CASSSGVSQFF.

This clonotype was observed a handful of times. This rearrangement joins TRBV6-4 to TRBJ1-2, with 7 nucleotides matching TRBD1. The germline V gene encodes CDR1 MRHNA and CDR2 SNTAGT. The CDR3 runs to 14 residues. J lost 7 bases, V lost 5 bases, and 10 bases had no gene match. Here the CDR3 DNA reads TGTGCCAGCAGTCCGCGACAGGGTGCCTTTGGCTACACCTTC. It yields the protein CASSPRQGAFGYTF.

V usage is TRBV7-2 and J usage is TRBJ2-1; 8 nucleotides match TRBD2. With 1 base clipped from V and 0 bases from J, the junction kept 8 bases outside the gene matches. Germline CDR1 is SGHTA and CDR2 is FQGNSA. The CDR3 extends over 18 amino acids. In DNA form, the CDR3 reads TGTGCCAGCAGCTTAGAGTTGCTAGCGGGTCCCTCCTACAATGAGCAGTTCTTC. It yields the protein CASSLELLAGPSYNEQFF.